These 19 T cell receptor beta chains were sequenced from one sample in a study of T-cell reconstitution after alpha-beta-depleted transplantation in children. Researchers prepared the TCRbeta library using unique molecular identifiers, the study reports. TCRdb independently ran MiXCR on the PCR reads; one entry per CDR3 protein. The table includes around 680,000 distinct CDR3 sequences, around 17% detected once. Specimen: PBMCs from the stem cell graft donor, collected from the stem cell graft. These receptor sequences come from a human donor who donated a stem cell graft to a child with acute myeloid leukemia.

This clonotype was detected a few times. The V gene is TRBV6-1, the J gene TRBJ1-1; D is possibly TRBD1 (6 bases). The CDR3 loop spans 16 amino acids. V was clipped by 2 bases and J by 6 bases, with 19 bases between them. Germline-derived CDR1 and CDR2 are MNHNS and SASEGT. The CDR3 region is CASSELGGGPRPEAFF. The CDR3 DNA sequence: TGTGCCAGCAGTGAACTCGGTGGGGGGCCCCGGCCTGAAGCTTTCTTT.

This clonotype came up many times. The chain couples TRBV20-1 to TRBJ2-7; D is tentatively TRBD1 or TRBD2 (5 bases each). The CDR3 has 15 amino acids. Germline CDR1 is DFQATT and CDR2 is SNEGSKA (reference sequence). The V and J ends lost 6 bases and 3 bases respectively, with 21 bases between them. The CDR3 nucleotides are TGCAGTGCCGGTGGGACGGTTTTGAGTGGCTACGAGCAGTACTTC. This codes for CSAGGTVLSGYEQYF.

The table lists this clonotype with a few counts. This rearrangement joins TRBV9 to TRBJ1-1; D not certain. The CDR3 loop spans 13 amino acids. CDR1 and CDR2 from the germline V gene are SGDLS and YYNGEE. Trimming took 0 bases from V and 5 from J, leaving 8 bases between them. CDR3 region: CASSVGMGTEAFF. The CDR3 nucleotides are TGTGCCAGCAGCGTAGGAATGGGGACTGAAGCTTTCTTT.

This clonotype was seen ten or more times. The V gene is TRBV12-3 or TRBV12-4, the J gene TRBJ2-1; D unclear. V gave up 2 bases and J gave up 9 bases, with 8 bases separating them. This CDR3 is built from 12 residues. CDR3 loop: CASSLRSREQFF. Here the CDR3 DNA reads TGTGCCAGCAGTTTAAGGTCGCGTGAGCAGTTCTTC.

This rearrangement joins TRBV6-5 to TRBJ2-1; D uncertain. The V and J ends lost 2 bases and 5 bases respectively, with 10 bases between them. The CDR3 consists of 14 residues. In germline, CDR1 is MNHEY, CDR2 SVGAGI. The CDR3 is CASSYNRPNNEQFF. In nucleotides, the CDR3 is TGTGCCAGCAGTTACAACCGTCCTAACAATGAGCAGTTCTTC.

This clonotype appeared a few times. J is TRBJ2-1 and V is TRBV12-3 or TRBV12-4; a weak D match, TRBD1 (5 bases). This CDR3 has 14 amino acids. V lost 6 bases to trimming and J lost 8 bases, with 17 bases between them. This CDR3 is CASSLRVLVDEQFF. The DNA for the CDR3 is TGTGCCAGCAGCCTCAGGGTTTTAGTAGATGAGCAGTTCTTC.

This clonotype was recorded at least ten times. This sequence joins TRBV15 and TRBJ1-5, with D uncertain. V lost 0 bases, J lost 5 bases, and 5 bases lay in between. Germline V gene data show CDR1 as LNHNV and CDR2 as YYDKDF (reference sequence). This CDR3 has 13 residues. The CDR3, as DNA: TGTGCCACCAGCAGAGAGCCTGATCAGCCCCAGCATTTT. Protein product: CATSREPDQPQHF.

The chain is built from TRBV20-1 and TRBJ2-3, with D possibly matching TRBD1 (6 bases). With 1 base removed from V and 4 bases from J, the gap between germline ends came to 27 bases. This CDR3 spans 19 amino acids. Germline V gene sequence: CDR1 DFQATT, CDR2 SNEGSKA (reference sequence). CDR3 amino acids: CSARGRGTSERRRSDTQYF. The CDR3 nucleotides are TGCAGTGCTAGAGGCAGGGGAACTTCGGAGAGACGGCGGTCAGATACGCAGTATTTT.

Details on this clonotype: A much more abundant neighbour one base away suggests this may be a read error. This chain joins TRBV29-1 and TRBJ1-5, with D uncertain. The length of the CDR3 is 12 residues. Germline values: CDR1 SQVTM, CDR2 ANQGSEA. Trimming pared 6 bases from V and 3 bases from J, leaving 9 bases between. DNA for the CDR3: TGCAGCGTCAGTTATACCAATCAGCCCCAGCATTTT. Protein sequence: CSVSYTNQPQHF.

This clonotype has a handful of counts. The chain carries TRBV5-4 and TRBJ2-1, with a weak D call TRBD2 (5 bases). This CDR3 spans 14 amino acids. V dropped 0 bases and J dropped 9 bases, with 13 bases sitting between them. Germline CDR1 is SGHNT and CDR2 is YYREEE (reference sequence). The CDR3 region has the DNA TGTGCCAGCAGCTTGGTGTCAGGCGGAGGTGAGCAGTTCTTC. Its protein is CASSLVSGGGEQFF.

The rearrangement links TRBV5-4 to TRBJ2-7; D is unresolved. CDR1 is SGHNT, CDR2 YYREEE, per germline (reference sequence). V was pared by 0 bases and J by 7 bases, with 8 bases between. There are 12 residues in the CDR3. The DNA for the CDR3 is TGTGCCAGCAGCTTGGGACACGCGGAGCAGTACGTC. This sequence encodes CASSLGHAEQYV.

The table lists this clonotype with many counts. The chain carries TRBV20-1 and TRBJ2-7; perhaps D is TRBD1 or TRBD2 (5 bases each). The CDR3 sequence is 13 residues long. V lost 0 bases and J 6 bases, leaving 12 bases between the germline ends. Germline assignment: CDR1 DFQATT and CDR2 SNEGSKA (reference sequence). CDR3 amino acids: CSARDRGLREQYF. CDR3 DNA: TGCAGTGCTAGAGATCGGGGCCTACGCGAGCAGTACTTC.

This clonotype was detected a few times. The CDR3 protein is CASSPGGPTNEKLFF. Here the CDR3 DNA reads TGTGCCAGCTCACCCGGGGGACCAACTAATGAAAAACTGTTTTTT. The chain links TRBV18 to TRBJ1-4; a possible D gene is TRBD1 (5 bases). The CDR3 extends over 15 amino acids. CDR1 and CDR2 from the germline V gene are KGHSH and LQKENI. The V end was cut by 3 bases, the J end by 0 bases, with 8 bases between.

This clonotype came up many times. This chain connects TRBV12-3 or TRBV12-4 to TRBJ1-6; D remains ambiguous. V was clipped by 2 bases and J by 6 bases, with 8 bases between them. The CDR3 loop spans 14 amino acids. The CDR3 sequence: CASSLKLGNSPLHF. The CDR3 region has the DNA TGTGCCAGCAGTTTAAAGCTGGGTAATTCACCCCTCCACTTT.

There are many counts of this clonotype. V usage is TRBV20-1 and J usage is TRBJ2-1; D gene uncertain. CDR1 and CDR2 from the germline V gene are DFQATT and SNEGSKA (reference sequence). The CDR3 runs 12 residues. V lost 5 bases to trimming and J lost 4 bases, with 9 bases between them. The CDR3 loop reads CSAGPSYNEQFF. The CDR3 bases are TGCAGTGCTGGCCCCTCTTACAATGAGCAGTTCTTC.

This clonotype has ten or more counts. This chain joins TRBV20-1 and TRBJ1-1; no definite D call. Germline loops: CDR1 DFQATT, CDR2 SNEGSKA (reference sequence). The CDR3 runs 14 residues. V was clipped by 6 bases and J by 1 base, with 15 bases between them. CDR3 amino acids: CSARTKVPNTEAFF. CDR3 bases: TGCAGTGCCCGCACGAAAGTACCGAACACTGAAGCTTTCTTT.

This chain joins TRBV30 and TRBJ2-7; D not certain. This CDR3 is built from 10 residues. Germline CDR1 is GTSNPN and CDR2 is SVGIG (reference sequence). DNA of the CDR3: TGTGCTATGGACGTGGGCGAGCAGTACTTC. As protein: CAMDVGEQYF. The whole variable domain, filled in from reference TRBV30 and TRBJ2-7, reads SQTIHQWPATLVQPVGSPLSLECTVEGTSNPNLYWYRQAAGRGLQLLFYSVGIGQISSEVPQNLSASRPQDRQFILSSKKLLLSDSGFYLCAMDVGEQYFGPGTRLTVT.

The CDR3 sequence is CASSSGLAVSNEQFF. The DNA of the CDR3 is TGTGCCAGCAGCTCCGGACTAGCTGTATCCAATGAGCAGTTCTTC. The chain carries TRBV7-3 and TRBJ2-1; 8 bases line up with TRBD2. The germline V gene has CDR1 SGHTA and CDR2 FQGTGA. This CDR3 region has 15 residues. Unmatched junction bases numbered 8, after V lost 4 bases and J lost 6 bases.

In its sample, this clonotype was seen many times. The chain joins TRBV20-1 to TRBJ2-7; 7 bases align to TRBD1. Germline assignment: CDR1 DFQATT and CDR2 SNEGSKA (reference sequence). V lost 6 bases, J lost 3 bases, and 5 bases stayed unmatched. This CDR3 contains 12 residues. CDR3 nucleotides: TGCAGTGCCGGACAGGTCGACTACGAGCAGTACTTC. It translates to CSAGQVDYEQYF.